This TCR beta chain was sequenced during a study of post-analysis software for immune sequencing data. Whole-study results and caveats: Versus controls, multiple sclerosis patients showed significantly lower diversity (normalized Chao1). Same-batch samples co-clustered strongly by F measure. Patients showed TRBV5-6, TRBV5-1 and TRBV20-1 among several TRBV segments more frequent than in controls.

TCR beta libraries were prepared from cDNA with unique molecular identifiers. Out of roughly 1 to 10 million T cells, about 500,000 cDNA molecules were generated. TCRdb re-derived calls from the PCR reads in MiXCR, one entry per CDR3 protein. The sample lists 650,000 to 900,000 distinct CDR3 sequences, about 45% seen once, with roughly 4.4% in the top ten. With respect to this clonotype: Its matching antigen is unknown.

This CDR3 has 15 residues. The germline V gene has CDR1 SEHNR and CDR2 FQNEAQ (reference sequence). The receptor was isolated from a girl between 5 and 17 years old with multiple sclerosis. The chain uses TRBV7-9 and TRBJ2-5, with 9 bases aligning to TRBD1. The DNA end is a closer match to TRBJ2-7, so the J assignment may be wrong. The sequencing input was blood. The DNA of the CDR3 is TGTGCCAGCAGCCCTACCGGGACAGGGAAGAGCGAGCAGTACTTC. It codes for CASSPTGTGKSEQYF.